A single sample is the source of the 13 T cell receptor beta chains below, sequenced in a study of spatial heterogeneity in lung cancer. Study conclusions and caveats: The number of expanded tumor alpha and beta chains correlated with mutation number.

The antigens of these receptors remain unknown. The sample's time point: sample taken at primary tumor resection. MiXCR, run by TCRdb on the 5' RACE reads, gives a single entry per CDR3 protein. The table has about 18,000 distinct CDR3 sequences, roughly 9% seen once. Sequencing used lung tumor tissue, obtained at surgery. The receptors were sampled from a female donor with early-stage non-small cell lung cancer.

In its sample, this clonotype was seen a few times. This beta chain appears as a stray read in a library generated for alpha chains; its size is not informative. This chain connects TRBV7-2 to TRBJ2-1; possible D gene TRBD2, 6 bases. The V gene lost 5 bases and the J gene lost 0 bases, with 11 bases spanning the gap. CDR3 length equals 15 residues. Germline V gene sequence: CDR1 SGHTA, CDR2 FQGNSA. The CDR3 loop reads CASSPTSTSYNEQFF. In DNA, the CDR3 is TGTGCCAGCAGCCCAACTAGCACCTCCTACAATGAGCAGTTCTTC.

Turning to this clonotype: This beta chain lies outside the target of a library built for alpha chains; its clone size means little. The V call is TRBV6-1, the J call TRBJ2-1; no clear D. Trimming stripped 1 base from V and 2 bases from J, with 3 bases between. CDR3 size: 13 residues. The germline CDR1 and CDR2 sequences are MNHNS and SASEGT. The CDR3 region is CASSEVAYNEQFF. CDR3 DNA sequence: TGTGCCAGCAGTGAAGTGGCCTACAATGAGCAGTTCTTC.

As to this clonotype: This beta chain slipped into a library made for alpha chains as a stray read, so its size is not meaningful. V gene TRBV27 combines with J gene TRBJ2-7; TRBD1 is a possible D gene (6 bases). V was cut by 5 bases and J by 2 bases, with 13 bases left in between. The CDR3 covers 14 residues. CDR1 MNHEY and CDR2 SMNVEV come from the germline V gene (reference sequence). The DNA for the CDR3 is TGTGCCAGCAGTCACAGCGCAGGGGCCTACGAGCAGTACTTC. Its protein is CASSHSAGAYEQYF.

Worth noting for this clonotype: For a library built for alpha chains, this beta chain is a stray read; little rests on its size. The chain recombines TRBV18 with TRBJ1-1; D perhaps matches TRBD1 (5 bases). This CDR3 is built from 16 residues. V lost 1 base, J lost 4 bases, and 16 bases lay in between. The germline gives CDR1 KGHSH, CDR2 LQKENI. This CDR3 is CASSPHSGSWGTEAFF. The CDR3 bases are TGTGCCAGCTCACCACACTCAGGGTCATGGGGCACTGAAGCTTTCTTT. Full variable domain (rest looked up from reference TRBV18 and TRBJ1-1): NAGVMQNPRHLVRRRGQEARLRCSPMKGHSHVYWYRQLPEEGLKFMVYLQKENIIDESGMPKERFSAEFPKEGPSILRIQQVVRGDSAAYFCASSPHSGSWGTEAFFGQGTRLTVV.

This clonotype was recorded many times. This beta chain was picked up by a library intended for alpha chains and is off target, so its count carries little meaning. The CDR3 DNA sequence: TGTGCCAGCAGCACCCCCACGGGAGGACCCCCCGGGGAGCTGTTTTTT. Its translation: CASSTPTGGPPGELFF. This rearrangement joins TRBV7-2 to TRBJ2-2, with TRBD2 matching 7 bases. The V segment lost 5 bases and the J segment 6 bases; nucleotides outside the gene matches: 12. The germline gives CDR1 SGHTA, CDR2 FQGNSA. The CDR3 consists of 16 residues.

Points on this clonotype: The library was designed around alpha chains, so this beta chain is a stray read whose abundance carries little weight. The chain has TRBV20-1 and TRBJ2-1, with 10 positions matching TRBD1. Trimming at V came to 0 bases and at J to 2 bases, leaving 7 bases not matched to a gene. The V gene's germline CDR1 is DFQATT and CDR2 SNEGSKA (reference sequence). This CDR3 has 17 amino acids. CDR3 in amino acids: CSARDPSDRGPYNEQFF. CDR3 coding DNA: TGCAGTGCTAGAGATCCGTCTGACAGGGGGCCCTACAATGAGCAGTTCTTC.

On this clonotype: This beta chain appears as a stray read in a library generated for alpha chains; its size is not informative. The chain uses TRBV18 and TRBJ2-7; 7 bases match TRBD1. Unmatched junction bases numbered 7, after V lost 4 bases and J lost 4 bases. The CDR3 extends over 14 amino acids. The germline V gene encodes CDR1 KGHSH and CDR2 LQKENI. As DNA, the CDR3 is TGTGCCAGCTCACAAGGGACAGCCTCTTACGAGCAGTACTTC. Residues: CASSQGTASYEQYF.

There are a few counts of this clonotype. This beta chain came through as a stray read in a library set up for alpha chains, and its size says little. J is TRBJ2-2 and V is TRBV24-1, with 11 nucleotides matching TRBD1. The ends lost 3 bases at V and 6 bases at J; junction bases unmatched: 5. The germline CDR1 and CDR2 sequences are KGHDR and SFDVKD. CDR3 length: 16 residues. The CDR3 sequence: CATSDGGQGAPGELFF. CDR3 coding DNA: TGTGCCACCAGTGATGGCGGACAGGGGGCACCCGGGGAGCTGTTTTTT.

The sample holds many counts of this clonotype. As an off-target read in a library built for alpha chains, this beta chain has a frequency of little significance. This chain links TRBV28 with TRBJ1-2, with D possibly matching TRBD1 (5 bases). The germline V gene has CDR1 MDHEN and CDR2 SYDVKM. The V gene lost 3 bases and the J gene lost 5 bases, with 13 bases spanning the gap. The CDR3 loop spans 14 amino acids. The CDR3 region is CASSFGGSTYGYTF. The CDR3 nucleotides are TGTGCCAGCAGTTTTGGGGGTTCGACTTATGGCTACACCTTC.

The sample holds a few counts of this clonotype. As an off-target read in a library built for alpha chains, this beta chain has a frequency of little significance. The chain combines TRBV5-1 with TRBJ2-7; D not resolved. Trimming left V 4 bases short and J 0 bases short, with 11 bases between. The length of the CDR3 is 14 residues. The germline V gene has CDR1 SGHRS and CDR2 YFSETQ. The CDR3 loop reads CASSPDQYSYEQYF. CDR3 nucleotide sequence: TGCGCCAGCAGCCCGGACCAATACTCCTACGAGCAGTACTTC.

A note on this clonotype: As an off-target read in a library built for alpha chains, this beta chain has a frequency of little significance. The chain links TRBV7-9 to TRBJ1-5; D is possibly TRBD1 (5 bases). Germline V gene data show CDR1 as SEHNR and CDR2 as FQNEAQ (reference sequence). The CDR3 extends over 18 amino acids. Trimming shortened V by 1 base and J by 0 bases, and 16 bases separated the two germline ends. In DNA form, the CDR3 reads TGTGCCAGCAGCTTAGTCGCTGGAACAGGTTATAGCAATCAGCCCCAGCATTTT. Translated, it gives CASSLVAGTGYSNQPQHF.

For this clonotype: This beta chain came through as a stray read in a library set up for alpha chains, and its size says little. The chain recombines TRBV6-1 with TRBJ2-3; TRBD1 matches at 7 bases. V was clipped by 1 base and J by 7 bases; unmatched bases: 5. The CDR3 length is 14 residues. From germline, CDR1 is MNHNS and CDR2 SASEGT. CDR3 nucleotides: TGTGCCAGCAGTGAAGGGGACAGACCTAATACGCAGTATTTT. The encoded protein is CASSEGDRPNTQYF.

With regard to this clonotype: Being off target in a library aimed at alpha chains, this beta chain has a size of little meaning. This chain links TRBV15 with TRBJ2-7, with no clear D. There are 13 residues in the CDR3. V lost 4 bases and J 6 bases, leaving 13 bases between the germline ends. Germline V lookup: CDR1 LNHNV, CDR2 YYDKDF (reference sequence). CDR3: CATSTSRASEQYF. CDR3 bases: TGTGCCACCAGCACGTCTCGGGCTTCCGAGCAGTACTTC.